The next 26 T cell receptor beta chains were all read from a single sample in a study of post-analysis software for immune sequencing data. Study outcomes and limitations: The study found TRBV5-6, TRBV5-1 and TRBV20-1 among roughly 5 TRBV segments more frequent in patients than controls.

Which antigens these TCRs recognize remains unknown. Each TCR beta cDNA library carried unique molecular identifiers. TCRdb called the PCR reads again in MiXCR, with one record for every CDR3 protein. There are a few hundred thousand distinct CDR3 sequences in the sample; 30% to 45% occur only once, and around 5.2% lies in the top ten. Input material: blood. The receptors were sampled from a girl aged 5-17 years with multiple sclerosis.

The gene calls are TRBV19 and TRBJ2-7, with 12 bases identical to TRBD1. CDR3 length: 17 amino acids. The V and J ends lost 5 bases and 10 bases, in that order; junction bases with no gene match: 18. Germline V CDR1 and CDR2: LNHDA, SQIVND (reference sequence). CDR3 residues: CASSPYRDRGPHRAQYF. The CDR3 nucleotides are TGTGCCAGTAGTCCCTACCGGGACAGGGGGCCGCACCGGGCCCAGTACTTC.

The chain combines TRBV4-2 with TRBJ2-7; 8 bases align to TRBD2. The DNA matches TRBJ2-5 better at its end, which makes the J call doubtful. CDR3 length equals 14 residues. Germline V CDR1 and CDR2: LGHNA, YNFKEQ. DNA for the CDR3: TGTGCCAGCAGCCAAGACGGGGGGGCCTGGACCCAGTACTTC. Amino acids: CASSQDGGAWTQYF.

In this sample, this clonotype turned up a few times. CDR3 coding DNA: TGTGCCAGCAGTCCTACCAGCTCCGGGTGGGAGCAGTACTTC. Protein: CASSPTSSGWEQYF. V gene TRBV6-5 combines with J gene TRBJ2-5; D is perhaps TRBD2 (5 bases). V lost 5 bases and J 11 bases, leaving 21 bases between the germline ends. The V gene's germline CDR1 is MNHEY and CDR2 SVGAGI. The CDR3 covers 14 residues.

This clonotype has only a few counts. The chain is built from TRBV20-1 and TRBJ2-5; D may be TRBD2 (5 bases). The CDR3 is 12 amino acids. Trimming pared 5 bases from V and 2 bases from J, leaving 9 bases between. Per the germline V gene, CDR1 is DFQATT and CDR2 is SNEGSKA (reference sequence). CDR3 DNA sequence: TGCAGTGCTTCGACTAATCAAGAGACCCAGTACTTC. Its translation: CSASTNQETQYF.

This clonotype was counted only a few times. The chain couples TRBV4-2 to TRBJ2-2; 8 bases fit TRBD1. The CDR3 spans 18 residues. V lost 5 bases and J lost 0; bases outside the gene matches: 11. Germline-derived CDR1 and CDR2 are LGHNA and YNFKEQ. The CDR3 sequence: CASSADRGHHANTGELFF. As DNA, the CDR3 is TGTGCCAGCAGCGCCGACAGGGGACACCACGCGAACACCGGGGAGCTGTTTTTT.

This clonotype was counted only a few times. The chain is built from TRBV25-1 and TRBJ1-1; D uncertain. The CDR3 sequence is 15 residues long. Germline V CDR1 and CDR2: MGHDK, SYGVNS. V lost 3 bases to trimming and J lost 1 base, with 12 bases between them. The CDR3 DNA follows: TGTGCCAGCAGTGAGCGAACGACGGGGAACACTGAAGCTTTCTTT. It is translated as CASSERTTGNTEAFF. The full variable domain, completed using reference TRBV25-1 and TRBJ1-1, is EADIYQTPRYLVIGTGKKITLECSQTMGHDKMYWYQQDPGMELHLIHYSYGVNSTEKGDLSSESTVSRIRTEHFPLTLESARPSHTSQYLCASSERTTGNTEAFFGQGTRLTVV.

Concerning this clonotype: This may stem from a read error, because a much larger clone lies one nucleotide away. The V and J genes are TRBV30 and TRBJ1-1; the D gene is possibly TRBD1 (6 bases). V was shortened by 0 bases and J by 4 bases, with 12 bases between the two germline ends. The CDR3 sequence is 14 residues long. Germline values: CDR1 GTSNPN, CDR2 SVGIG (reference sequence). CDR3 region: CAWSVGRGSTEAFF. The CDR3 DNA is TGTGCCTGGAGTGTAGGTAGGGGGAGCACTGAAGCTTTCTTT.

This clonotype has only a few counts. This chain's CDR3 is CASRGTSGNTGELFF. Here the CDR3 DNA reads TGCGCCAGTCGGGGGACTAGCGGGAACACCGGGGAGCTGTTTTTT. This chain links TRBV5-1 with TRBJ2-2, with 11 bases that match TRBD2. The ends lost 8 bases at V and 1 base at J; junction bases unmatched: 4. The CDR3 consists of 15 residues. Germline V lookup: CDR1 SGHRS, CDR2 YFSETQ.

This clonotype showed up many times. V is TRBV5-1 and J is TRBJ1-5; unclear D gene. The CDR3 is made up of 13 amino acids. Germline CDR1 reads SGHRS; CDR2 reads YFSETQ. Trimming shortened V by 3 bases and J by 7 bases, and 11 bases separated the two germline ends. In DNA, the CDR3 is TGCGCCAGCAGCTCCGACCGCGGCCAGCCCCAGCATTTT. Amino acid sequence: CASSSDRGQPQHF.

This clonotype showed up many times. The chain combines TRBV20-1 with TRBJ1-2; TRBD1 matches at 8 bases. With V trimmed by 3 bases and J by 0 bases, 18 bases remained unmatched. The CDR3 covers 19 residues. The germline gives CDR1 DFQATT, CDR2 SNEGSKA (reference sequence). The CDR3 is CSARKTGGHPLATNYGYTF. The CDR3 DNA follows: TGCAGTGCTAGGAAAACAGGGGGGCATCCCCTAGCGACTAACTATGGCTACACCTTC.

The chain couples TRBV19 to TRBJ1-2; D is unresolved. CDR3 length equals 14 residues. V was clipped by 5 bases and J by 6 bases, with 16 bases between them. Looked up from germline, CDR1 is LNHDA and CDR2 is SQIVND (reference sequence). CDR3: CASSYLGTENGYTF. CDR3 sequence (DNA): TGTGCCAGTAGTTACCTAGGTACAGAGAATGGCTACACCTTC. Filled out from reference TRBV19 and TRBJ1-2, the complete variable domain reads DGGITQSPKYLFRKEGQNVTLSCEQNLNHDAMYWYRQDPGQGLRLIYYSQIVNDFQKGDIAEGYSVSREKKESFPLTVTSAQKNPTAFYLCASSYLGTENGYTFGSGTRLTVV.

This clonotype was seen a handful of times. CDR3 sequence reads: CSAPPSTSGYQETQYF. Here the CDR3 DNA reads TGCAGTGCGCCCCCCAGCACTAGCGGTTACCAAGAGACCCAGTACTTC. The rearrangement uses TRBV20-1 and TRBJ2-5; 8 nucleotides match TRBD2. The CDR3 totals 16 residues. Germline V CDR1 and CDR2: DFQATT, SNEGSKA (reference sequence). With V trimmed by 6 bases and J by 0 bases, 12 bases remained unmatched.

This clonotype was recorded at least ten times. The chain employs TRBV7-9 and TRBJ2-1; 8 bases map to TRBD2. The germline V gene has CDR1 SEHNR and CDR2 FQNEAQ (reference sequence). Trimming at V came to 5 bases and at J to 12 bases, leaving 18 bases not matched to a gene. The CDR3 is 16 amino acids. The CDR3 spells CASSPPAGLGTLGQFF. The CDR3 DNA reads TGTGCCAGCAGCCCCCCGGCGGGACTAGGGACTTTAGGGCAGTTCTTC. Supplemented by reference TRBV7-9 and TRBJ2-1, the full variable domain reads DTGVSQNPRHKITKRGQNVTFRCDPISEHNRLYWYRQTLGQGPEFLTYFQNEAQLEKSRLLSDRFSAERPKGSFSTLEIQRTEQGDSAMYLCASSPPAGLGTLGQFFGPGTRLTVL.

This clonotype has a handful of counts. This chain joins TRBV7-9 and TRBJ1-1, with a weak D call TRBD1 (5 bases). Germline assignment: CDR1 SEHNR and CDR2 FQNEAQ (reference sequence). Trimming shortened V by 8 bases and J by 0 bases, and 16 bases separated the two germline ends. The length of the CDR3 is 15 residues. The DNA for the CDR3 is TGTGCCAGCGGCGACAGCTCAGTTTTGAACACTGAAGCTTTCTTT. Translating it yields CASGDSSVLNTEAFF. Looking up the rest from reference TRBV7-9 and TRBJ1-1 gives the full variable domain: DTGVSQNPRHKITKRGQNVTFRCDPISEHNRLYWYRQTLGQGPEFLTYFQNEAQLEKSRLLSDRFSAERPKGSFSTLEIQRTEQGDSAMYLCASGDSSVLNTEAFFGQGTRLTVV.

DNA of the CDR3: TGCGCCAGCAGCTTGATAGGCAGTTCCCACAATGAGCAGTTCTTC. This encodes CASSLIGSSHNEQFF. The chain is built from TRBV5-1 and TRBJ2-1; D remains unclear. V lost 1 base to trimming and J lost 5 bases, with 13 bases between them. The CDR3 consists of 15 residues. CDR1 and CDR2 from the germline V gene are SGHRS and YFSETQ.

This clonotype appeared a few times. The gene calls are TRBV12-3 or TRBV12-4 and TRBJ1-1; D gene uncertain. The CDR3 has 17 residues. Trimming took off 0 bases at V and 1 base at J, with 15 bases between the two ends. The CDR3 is CASSLARTVIANTEAFF. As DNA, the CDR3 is TGTGCCAGCAGTTTAGCGAGGACGGTGATTGCGAACACTGAAGCTTTCTTT.

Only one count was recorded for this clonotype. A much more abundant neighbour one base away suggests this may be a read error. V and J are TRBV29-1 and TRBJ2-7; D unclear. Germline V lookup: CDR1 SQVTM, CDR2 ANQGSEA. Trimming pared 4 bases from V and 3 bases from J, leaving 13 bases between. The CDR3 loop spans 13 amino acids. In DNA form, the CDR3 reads TGCAGCGTTGGAGCGCGAGGTCGCTACGAGCAGTACTTC. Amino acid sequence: CSVGARGRYEQYF.

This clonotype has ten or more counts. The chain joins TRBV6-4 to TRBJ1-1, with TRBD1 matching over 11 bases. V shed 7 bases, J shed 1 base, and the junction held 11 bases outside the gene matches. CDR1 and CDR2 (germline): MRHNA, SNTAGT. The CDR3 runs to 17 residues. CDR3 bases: TGTGCCAGCACCTTCTCCGGGACAGGGGGACCGAACACTGAAGCTTTCTTT. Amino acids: CASTFSGTGGPNTEAFF.

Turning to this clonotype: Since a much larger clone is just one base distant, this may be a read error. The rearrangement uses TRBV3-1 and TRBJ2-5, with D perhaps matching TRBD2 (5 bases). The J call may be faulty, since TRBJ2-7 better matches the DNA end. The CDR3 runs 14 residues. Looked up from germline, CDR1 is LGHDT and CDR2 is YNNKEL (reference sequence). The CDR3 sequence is CACSQNGVSYEQYF. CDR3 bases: TGTGCCTGCAGCCAGAACGGGGTTTCCTACGAGCAGTACTTC.

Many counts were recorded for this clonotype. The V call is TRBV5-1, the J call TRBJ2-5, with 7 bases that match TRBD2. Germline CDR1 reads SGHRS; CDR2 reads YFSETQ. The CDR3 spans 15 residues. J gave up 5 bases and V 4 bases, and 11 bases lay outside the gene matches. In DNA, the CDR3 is TGCGCCAGCAGCCTGGATGGGGGAGGGCTCGAGACCCAGTACTTC. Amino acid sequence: CASSLDGGGLETQYF.

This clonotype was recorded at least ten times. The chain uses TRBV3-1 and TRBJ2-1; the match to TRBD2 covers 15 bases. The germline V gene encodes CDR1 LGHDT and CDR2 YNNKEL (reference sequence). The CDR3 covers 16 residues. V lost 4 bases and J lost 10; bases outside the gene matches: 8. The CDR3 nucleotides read TGTGCCAGCAGCCTCGGACTAGCGGGAGGGCCCAGGGAGCAGTTCTTC. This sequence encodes CASSLGLAGGPREQFF.

CDR3 loop: CATEESSYEQYF. The CDR3 nucleotides are TGTGCCACAGAAGAGAGCTCCTACGAGCAGTACTTC. The chain uses TRBV10-3 and TRBJ2-7; D unresolved. CDR1 is ENHRY and CDR2 is SYGVKD in the germline V gene. This CDR3 spans 12 amino acids. Trimming left V 10 bases short and J 0 bases short, with 10 bases between.

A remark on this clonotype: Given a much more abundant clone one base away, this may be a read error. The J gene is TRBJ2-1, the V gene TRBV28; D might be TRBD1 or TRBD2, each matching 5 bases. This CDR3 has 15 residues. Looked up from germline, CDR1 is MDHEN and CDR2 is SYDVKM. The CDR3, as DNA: TGTGCCGGCAGTTCCGCAGAGGGGCTTGCGAATGAGCAGTTCTTC. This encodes CAGSSAEGLANEQFF.

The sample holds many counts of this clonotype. The CDR3 reads CASSFPGYRNEQFF. CDR3 nucleotides: TGTGCCAGCAGTTTTCCAGGGTACCGCAATGAGCAGTTCTTC. The chain uses TRBV12-3 or TRBV12-4 and TRBJ2-1; maybe TRBD1 (5 bases). V lost 3 bases to trimming and J lost 6 bases, with 12 bases between them. The CDR3 consists of 14 residues.

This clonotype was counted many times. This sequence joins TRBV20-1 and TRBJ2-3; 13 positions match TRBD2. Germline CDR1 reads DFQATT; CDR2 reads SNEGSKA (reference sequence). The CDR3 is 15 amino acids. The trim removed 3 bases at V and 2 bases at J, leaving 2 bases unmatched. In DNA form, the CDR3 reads TGCAGTGCTAGGGGACTAGCGGGGAACACAGATACGCAGTATTTT. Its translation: CSARGLAGNTDTQYF.

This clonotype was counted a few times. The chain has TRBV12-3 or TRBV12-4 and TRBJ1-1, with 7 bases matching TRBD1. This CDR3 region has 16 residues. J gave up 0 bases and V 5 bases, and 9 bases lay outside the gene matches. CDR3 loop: CASSPPGGIVNTEAFF. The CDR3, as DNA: TGTGCCAGCAGTCCACCAGGGGGTATAGTGAACACTGAAGCTTTCTTT.